This record covers a single TCR beta chain. What antigen it recognizes has not been identified. Qualities for individual bases were not recorded, and no much larger clone is one base off. This entry belongs to a study of PD-L1 blockade in urothelial cancer (dated by TCRdb to between 2016 and 2019). For context, the study as a whole: All patients started therapy around 2014 and received atezolizumab 1,200 mg intravenously every 3 weeks. Durable clinical benefit was defined as a progression-free survival longer than 6 months, and TCR features were additionally tested against progression-free survival and overall survival. About 90% of the roughly 30 patients were identified as males with urothelial cancer of bladder origin, and a prior smoking history was reported by 18 of 29 patients. In the same patients who had TCR sequencing, pretreatment tumors also underwent whole exome sequencing and RNA sequencing. Blood samples were analyzed at two time points: 3 weeks after treatment start (second dose) and 6 weeks after treatment start. Patients had an ECOG performance status of 0 or 1 and had received between 0 and 3 prior chemotherapy regimens. Pretreatment tumor samples and matched peripheral blood, collected serially before and after atezolizumab treatment, underwent TCR sequencing. Durable clinical benefit was achieved by nine patients and was not achieved by 20 patients. Approximately 30 patients had pretreatment blood TCR-seq, about 25 had at least one posttreatment blood collection, and about 25 had tumor TCR-seq. The study, an exploratory multi-omic analysis, examined somatic, immune and clinical correlates of response to PD-L1 blockade with atezolizumab in urothelial cancer. A median of around 150,000 T cells and roughly 80,000 unique TCRs was obtained from blood samples, and a median clonality of roughly 0.082 was observed.

Interpreted using the paper, the time point label stands for: pretreatment peripheral blood. The cohort included some 30 patients with locally advanced or metastatic urothelial carcinoma who were treated at Memorial Sloan Kettering on a trial protocol. Peripheral blood mononuclear cells were collected from each patient pretreatment and during treatment, giving between 1 and 8 total time points per patient. The Qiagen DNeasy Blood extraction kit was used to purify genomic DNA from total PBMCs and tumor samples. Collected pretreatment and during treatment, PBMCs were isolated and stored as previously described. What the authors observed across the whole study: Because of the small sample size (n ≈ 29) and the many exploratory analyses performed, the results are intended to be regarded as hypothesis-generating. Improved progression-free and overall survival was associated with having pretreatment peripheral blood TCR clonality below the median. At 3 weeks after the start of treatment, tumor-associated TCR clones in peripheral blood had expanded more in patients with durable benefit (n ≈ 24, p = 0.022).

Synthetic TCR analog templates were spiked into each PCR to estimate absolute template abundance from read counts. The immunoSEQ assay used bias-controlled V and J gene primers to amplify TCRbeta CDR3 regions from genomic DNA. Sequencing of rearranged TCRbeta segments was done at approximately 20X coverage. The original pipeline was this. Sequencing errors were corrected by clustering and CDR3s were annotated against IMGT to assign V, D and J genes. Downstream analyses used only productive TCRbeta rearrangements and left out out-of-frame or stop-codon sequences. Clonality was calculated as one minus the Shannon entropy normalized by the log of the number of unique productive sequences. Clones differing between time points or between blood and tumor were identified by Fisher's exact test with Benjamini-Hochberg correction at adjusted p below 0.01. TCRdb took this table from immuneACCESS and kept in-frame rearrangements with V and J called. Such tables lack part of the clones; where checked against another copy, unresolved V genes explain under half of the gap, and the rest is unexplained. D and trimming were read from the DNA, whereas the V and J calls and clone size are those reported in that table. This sample gives around 70,000 clones in total; around 90% of them show up just once. Approximately 4.5% of the sample lies in the top ten.

From the cysteine up to the phenylalanine, the CDR3 has a length of 16 residues. Left in the record is the CDR3 DNA by itself, 48 bases read in frame from the first base. Relative to germline, V is missing 5 bases and J is missing 6 bases, with 10 bases of the junction outside any gene match. Reading the germline V gene gives CDR1 SNHLY and CDR2 FYNNEI. This sample comprised PBMCs, obtained around atezolizumab (anti-PD-L1) treatment. This sequence was found in a man aged 65-85 years with urothelial cancer. The sequence joins TRBV2 to TRBJ2-1; TRBD2 agrees with 10 junctional bases. This receptor carries the CDR3 CASSKSERLAGNEQFF. The DNA sequence reads TGTGCCAGCAGTAAGAGTGAGAGACTAGCGGGCAATGAGCAGTTCTTC.